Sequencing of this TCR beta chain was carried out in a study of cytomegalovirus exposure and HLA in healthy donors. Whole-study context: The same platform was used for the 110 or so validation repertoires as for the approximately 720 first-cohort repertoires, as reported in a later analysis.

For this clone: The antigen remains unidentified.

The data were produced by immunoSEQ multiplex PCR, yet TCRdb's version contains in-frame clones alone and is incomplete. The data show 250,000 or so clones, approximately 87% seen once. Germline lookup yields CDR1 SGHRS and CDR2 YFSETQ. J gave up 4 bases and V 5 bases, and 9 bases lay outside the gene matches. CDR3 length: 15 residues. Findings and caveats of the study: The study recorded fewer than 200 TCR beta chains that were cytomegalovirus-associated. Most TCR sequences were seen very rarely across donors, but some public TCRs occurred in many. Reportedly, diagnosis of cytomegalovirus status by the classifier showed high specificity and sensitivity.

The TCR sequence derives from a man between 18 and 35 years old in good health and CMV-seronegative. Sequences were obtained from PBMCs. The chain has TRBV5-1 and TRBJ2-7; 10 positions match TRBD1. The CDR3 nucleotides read TGCGCCAGCAGGTCCGAGGGACAGGGGACGTACGAGCAGTACTTC. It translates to CASRSEGQGTYEQYF.